This TCR beta chain is drawn from a study of ipilimumab plus nivolumab after autologous stem cell transplantation (dated by TCRdb to about 2021). Regarding the research as a whole: The median number of doses received by trial patients was 4 to 6 for ipilimumab and 8 for nivolumab. The myeloma cohort included high-risk transplant-naive patients and patients relapsing within 3 years of a first autologous transplant. Patients in the trial were undergoing autologous transplant and had high-risk diffuse large B cell lymphoma, mature T cell lymphoma, or multiple myeloma. The intent-to-treat population of the trial was made up of around 35 patients. General findings and caveats noted by the study authors: The authors concluded that, as post-transplant consolidation, combined checkpoint inhibition appeared tolerable. The authors stated that profiles of the T cell receptor repertoire, regulatory T cell phenotype and gut microbiota provided a biologic rationale for studying this approach further.

For this clone: Its antigen is unknown. Per-base qualities were not stored, and no clone one base away is much larger.

Library generation was performed with the immunoSEQ multiplex PCR assay. In TCRdb, the immuneACCESS table is reduced to in-frame sequences with V and J assigned. These tables do not hold every clone; where another copy was compared, an unresolved V gene accounts for under half, and the others remain unexplained. Recorded for this sample are 43,000 or so clones; about 88% of them occurred a single time. The top ten clonotypes cover around 0.9% of the sample. The CDR3 holds 14 amino acids from the cysteine to the phenylalanine. Just the 42-base CDR3 DNA is kept, in frame starting at base 1. According to the germline V gene, CDR1 reads SGHTA and CDR2 reads FQGNSA. V is clipped by 1 base and J by 0 bases, and the sequence between their germline boundaries is 4 bases long. Starting 14 to 28 days after the autologous transplant, patients began checkpoint therapy, which included ipilimumab at 1 mg/kg intravenously on day 1 of selected weeks. Nivolumab was administered at 3 mg/kg intravenously on day 1 of weeks 1, 4, 7, 10, and every two weeks through week 26. The study was a Phase Ib clinical trial testing combined checkpoint inhibition with ipilimumab and nivolumab as consolidation after autologous stem cell transplantation.

The receptor chain draws on TRBV7-2 and TRBJ1-5; a confident D gene designation cannot be given. The sample here was PBMCs, taken in a trial of ipilimumab plus nivolumab as post-transplant consolidation. This clonotype was sampled from a male donor with multiple myeloma. This receptor carries the CDR3 CASSLEVSNQPQHF. The base sequence is TGTGCCAGCAGCTTAGAAGTTAGCAATCAGCCCCAGCATTTT.